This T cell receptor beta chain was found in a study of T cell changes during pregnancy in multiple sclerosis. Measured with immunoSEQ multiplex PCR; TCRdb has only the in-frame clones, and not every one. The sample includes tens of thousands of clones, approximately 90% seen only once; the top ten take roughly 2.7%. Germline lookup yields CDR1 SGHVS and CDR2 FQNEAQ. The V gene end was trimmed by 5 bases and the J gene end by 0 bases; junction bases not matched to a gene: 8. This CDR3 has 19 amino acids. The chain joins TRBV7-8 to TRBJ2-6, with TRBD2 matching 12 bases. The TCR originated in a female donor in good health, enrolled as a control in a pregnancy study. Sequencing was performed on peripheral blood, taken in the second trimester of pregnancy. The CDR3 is CASSIRGLAGRSGANVLTF. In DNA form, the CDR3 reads TGTGCCAGCAGCATACGGGGACTAGCGGGTCGCTCTGGGGCCAACGTCCTGACTTTC.